Listed below are T cell receptor beta chains from one sample, sequenced in a study of T cell responses to AZD1222 COVID-19 vaccine. Measured with immunoSEQ multiplex PCR; TCRdb has only the in-frame clones, and not every one. The table includes just under 150,000 clones, roughly 84% detected once. Source: peripheral blood, taken 28 days after the second AZD1222 dose. The receptors were sampled from an adult who received the AZD1222 COVID-19 vaccine. CDR3s include the opening cysteine and the closing phenylalanine or tryptophan. A D gene is named only where the DNA matches it firmly. Size is stated for part of the rows, as once, few or many counts, or as a class when the clone is expanded.

abundance	j_gene	v_gene	d_gene	CDR3nt	CDR3aa
.	TRBJ2-1	TRBV24-1	TRBD2	TGTGCCACCAGTGACCCCGGGGGGGGCAGACCTACCTCCTACAATGAGCAGTTCTTC	CATSDPGGGRPTSYNEQFF
.	TRBJ2-6	TRBV9	.	TGTGCCAGCAATAGATGGGTAGGTGGGGCCAACGTCCTGACTTTC	CASNRWVGGANVLTF
few	TRBJ2-1	TRBV24-1	.	TGTGCCACCAGTGGTGCGGGACTCTCCTACAATGAGCAGTTCTTC	CATSGAGLSYNEQFF
.	TRBJ1-4	TRBV7-2	.	TGTGCCAGCAGCTTAGGGGCAACTAATGAAAAACTGTTTTTT	CASSLGATNEKLFF
.	TRBJ1-6	TRBV12-3/TRBV12-4	.	TGTGCCAGCAGTTTAGTTAATTCACCCCTCCACTTT	CASSLVNSPLHF
.	TRBJ1-1	TRBV18	.	TGTGCCAGCTCACCACCGCGAGGGGGGATGAACACTGAAGCTTTCTTT	CASSPPRGGMNTEAFF
.	TRBJ2-7	TRBV27	.	TGTGCCAGCAGTTTAGGGGGGCGGAATCGCGCCTACGAGCAGTACTTC	CASSLGGRNRAYEQYF
.	TRBJ1-4	TRBV5-6	.	TGTGCCAGCAGCTTGGATCGAACTGAAAAACTGTTTTTT	CASSLDRTEKLFF
.	TRBJ2-3	TRBV15	.	TGTGCCACCAGCAGAGATGTAGCGGCTCGAGTTAGCACAGATACGCAGTATTTT	CATSRDVAARVSTDTQYF
few	TRBJ1-5	TRBV4-1	.	TGCGCCAGCAGCCAAGGACTAGGGGAGCCCCAGCATTTT	CASSQGLGEPQHF
.	TRBJ2-5	TRBV2	TRBD2	TGTGCCAGCAATTTTGCTAGCGGTCAAGAGACCCAGTACTTC	CASNFASGQETQYF
.	TRBJ2-2	TRBV9	TRBD2	TGTGCCAGCAGCGTAGGGGAGGGTCCTCCGAACACCGGGGAGCTGTTTTTT	CASSVGEGPPNTGELFF
.	TRBJ2-1	TRBV13	TRBD2	TGTGCCAGCAGCCCAGCGGGGCTTTCCCACAATGAGCAGTTCTTC	CASSPAGLSHNEQFF
.	TRBJ1-1	TRBV5-1	.	TGCGCCAGCAGCTTGGAGGGAGGGATTAACACTGAAGCTTTCTTT	CASSLEGGINTEAFF
.	TRBJ2-1	TRBV5-4	.	TGTGCCAGCAGCTTGGAGGGACGCAGTTACAATGAGCAGTTCTTC	CASSLEGRSYNEQFF
.	TRBJ1-4	TRBV7-6	TRBD1	TGTGCCAGCAGCTCTAGACAGGGGAGAGAAGAAAAACTGTTTTTT	CASSSRQGREEKLFF
.	TRBJ2-7	TRBV11-2	.	TGTGCCAGCAGCTTCTCACAGGGCTCCTACGAGCAGTACTTC	CASSFSQGSYEQYF
.	TRBJ1-1	TRBV7-9	.	TGTGCCAGCAGCTTATTTGAGTCTGGGACTGAAGCTTTCTTT	CASSLFESGTEAFF
.	TRBJ1-1	TRBV3-1/TRBV3-2	.	TGTGCCAGCAGCACCAACCCCGGTGGAACTGAAGCTTTCTTT	CASSTNPGGTEAFF
few	TRBJ1-1	TRBV4-2	.	TGTGCCAGCAGCCAAGAGTCCCTGATGAACACTGAAGCTTTCTTT	CASSQESLMNTEAFF
.	TRBJ2-5	TRBV12-3/TRBV12-4	.	TGTGCCAGCAGTTTAGGGCGGCAAGAGACCCAGTACTTC	CASSLGRQETQYF
.	TRBJ1-2	TRBV11-1	.	TGTGCCAGCAGCTCCGGGACGGAAAACTATGGCTACACCTTC	CASSSGTENYGYTF
once	TRBJ1-2	TRBV5-5	.	TGTGCCAGCAGCTTAGCTGAGGGAGGCTACACCTTC	CASSLAEGGYTF
.	TRBJ1-2	TRBV25-1	.	TGTGCCAGCAGTGAAGCGGGCGCCTATGGCTACACCTTC	CASSEAGAYGYTF
.	TRBJ2-5	TRBV1	.	TGCACCAGCAGCCAAGATTCGGGGAACGGGAGGGCCCTAGAGACCCAGTACTTC	CTSSQDSGNGRALETQYF
.	TRBJ1-2	TRBV27	TRBD1	TGTGCCAGCAGTTTAAAATCGCTAGGACAGGACTATGGCTACACCTTC	CASSLKSLGQDYGYTF
.	TRBJ2-7	TRBV7-2	.	TGTGCCAGCAGCTTAGGAACTGTTGAGCAGCAGTACTTC	CASSLGTVEQQYF
once	TRBJ2-7	TRBV7-9	.	TGTGCCAGCAGCTTGAACCCGTACGAGCAGTACTTC	CASSLNPYEQYF
.	TRBJ2-5	TRBV5-4	.	TGTGCCAGCAGCGTCGACAGGGAGGGGACCCAGTACTTC	CASSVDREGTQYF
few	TRBJ1-1	TRBV6-5	.	TGTGCCAGCAGGAGTTCAGGGACTGAAGCTTTCTTT	CASRSSGTEAFF
once	TRBJ1-2	TRBV6-5	TRBD1	TGTGCCAGCAGGGTACAGGGGTTGGACGGCTACACCTTC	CASRVQGLDGYTF
.	TRBJ2-5	TRBV2	TRBD1	TGTGCCGGAAGACAGGGATACCCGCCCCAGTACTTC	CAGRQGYPPQYF
once	TRBJ2-5	TRBV5-4	.	TGTGCCAGCAGCTCGACAGAGGGGGGAAAGACCCAGTACTTC	CASSSTEGGKTQYF
.	TRBJ2-3	TRBV7-9	.	TGTGCCAGCAGCGAAATAGGGGATACGCAGTATTTT	CASSEIGDTQYF
.	TRBJ2-1	TRBV10-3	.	TGTGCCATCAGTATGGGGGCACTGAATGAGGAGCAGTTCTTC	CAISMGALNEEQFF
.	TRBJ1-2	TRBV7-2	.	TGTGCCAGCAGCCGCTACAGAGAAGGCTACACCTTC	CASSRYREGYTF
.	TRBJ1-2	TRBV5-1	TRBD1	TGCGCCAGCAGCTTGCTAGGACAGGATGGGGCCTATGGCTACACCTTC	CASSLLGQDGAYGYTF
.	TRBJ1-6	TRBV18	.	TGTGCCAGCTCACTCGGGGGAAATTCACCCCTCCACTTT	CASSLGGNSPLHF
.	TRBJ2-3	TRBV10-1	.	TGCGCCAGCTCTCGGGGAGAGGGAACAGATACGCAGTATTTT	CASSRGEGTDTQYF
.	TRBJ2-5	TRBV5-1	.	TGCGCCAGCAATCTAGCCGGTGAGACCCAGTACTTC	CASNLAGETQYF
.	TRBJ2-3	TRBV28	TRBD2	TGTGCCAGCAGCACAGCGGGAGAGCTAAATACGCAGTATTTT	CASSTAGELNTQYF
.	TRBJ1-2	TRBV29-1	.	TGCAGCGTTGGAGTGGAGGTCGGAGCTAACTATGGCTACACCTTC	CSVGVEVGANYGYTF
.	TRBJ2-1	TRBV4-2	TRBD2	TGTGCCAGCAGCCCTCTATTTTGGGACACCGAGACTAGCGGCCGTTACAATGAGCAGTTCTTC	CASSPLFWDTETSGRYNEQFF
.	TRBJ2-7	TRBV15	TRBD2	TGTGCCACGAGCGGGGGGCTATCCTACGAGCAGTACTTC	CATSGGLSYEQYF
.	TRBJ1-1	TRBV10-1	.	TGCGCCAGCAGTGATAATCCGAGGATCACTGAAGCTTTCTTT	CASSDNPRITEAFF
.	TRBJ2-7	TRBV6-1	.	TGTGCCAGCAGTGAAGAACCCCCTCAGCTAGACGGGATCCACGAGCAGTACTTC	CASSEEPPQLDGIHEQYF
.	TRBJ2-3	TRBV5-1	.	TGCGCCAGCCGCCGACTGCTGATCACAGATACGCAGTATTTT	CASRRLLITDTQYF
.	TRBJ1-6	TRBV11-2	.	TGTGCCAGCAGCTTAGTCCTTAATTCACCCCTCCACTTT	CASSLVLNSPLHF